This entry is about one T cell receptor beta chain. Its specific antigen is unknown. Base qualities are not recorded, but no much larger clone differs from it by a single base. The cohort consisted of hundreds of healthy bone marrow donors. At the time of sampling, every cohort member was nominally healthy, though immune exposures that went unrecorded were likely present. The donor was CMV seronegative and belonged to the group of under 400 seronegative cohort members. Every donor gave a peripheral blood sample, and the peripheral blood mononuclear cells from that sample were used for TCR beta sequencing. Genomic DNA extraction from the blood cell samples was performed with the Qiagen DNeasy Blood Extraction Kit. Library preparation was by the immunoSEQ multiplex PCR assay. For the multiplex PCR, a mixture combining 60 forward primers for TCR Vbeta segments and 13 reverse primers for TCR Jbeta segments was used. A multiplex PCR assay on genomic DNA amplified the CDR3 region of rearranged TCR beta genes. The amplified TCR beta libraries were sequenced on the Illumina HiSeq System as 87-base-pair reads. Per the authors' processing: A later analysis tallied 75 million to 95 million unique TCR beta chains across the 700 or so repertoires, and around 10 million of those chains were shared by two or more donors. Raw reads were error-corrected and collapsed into unique sequences with a nearest-neighbor algorithm that merged closely related sequences to remove PCR and sequencing errors. CDR3 sequences were aligned to IMGT reference sequences to assign V, D and J gene segments. For a sequence to be retained, a match of at least six nucleotides to both a V gene segment and a J gene segment was required. A rearrangement counted as productive if the CDR3 had no stop codons and remained in frame with V and J, and every other rearrangement counted as non-productive. Following IMGT convention, CDR3 was defined as the stretch from the second conserved V-encoded cysteine up to the conserved J-encoded phenylalanine. Sequences without an unambiguous match to a single V gene segment were excluded from the earlier analysis of 450 to 650 of the donors. In an earlier analysis of approximately 560 of the donors, a V segment was called functional when productive rearrangements were above 56.7%, and segregating when the standard deviation between donors exceeded 5%. A statistical classification framework was built for diagnosing cytomegalovirus status from the catalog of TCR beta chain sequences. In a later analysis, TCR nucleotide sequences were compared against IMGT/GENE-DB human TR gene sequences so that V and J genes could be assigned. Using the TCRdist pipeline, a later analysis assigned CDR3 sequences along with most-parsimonious VDJ recombination scenarios. In a later analysis, every TCR beta chain was defined by the combination of its CDR3 amino acid sequence and its V-gene family, and reads without a unique V-gene family were dropped. In a later analysis, 500 to 650 highly shared, low-generation-probability nucleotide sequences were removed to address suspected cross-contamination and a sequencing artifact. A later analysis calculated a clonal expansion index for each public chain from normalized within-repertoire ranks of inferred template counts. A later analysis computed generation probabilities with a VDJ recombination model fitted to out-of-frame rearrangements, and checked the results against IGoR. In a later analysis, hypergeometric tests were used to score TCR-TCR, TCR-HLA and TCR-CMV co-occurrence, with a repertoire-size bias correction applied to TCR pairs. False discovery rates were estimated in a later analysis by permuting HLA or CMV assignments 20 times. A later analysis grouped co-occurring TCRs with DBSCAN, adding TCRdist sequence similarity when clustering within HLA-allele-positive subsets. Repertoires with fewer than 30,000 or more than 120,000 public chains, plus five repertoires with anomalous nucleotide sharing, were excluded from co-occurrence clustering. TCRdb carries this immuneACCESS record with in-frame sequences only. Its versions omit some clonotypes, under half of them owing to an unresolved V gene in the studies checked, with the rest unexplained. V and J calls plus clone size are reproduced from that table; the DNA served to infer D and trimming. This sample gives some 95,000 clones in total; roughly 79% of them show up just once. The leading ten clones occupy 4.5% to 6% of the sample.

V is shortened by 5 bases, J by 5 bases, and the region joining them spans 9 bases. Based on the germline V gene (reference sequence), the CDR1 and CDR2 sequences are PRHDT and FYEKMQ. Reading from cysteine to phenylalanine, the CDR3 counts 12 amino acids. CDR3 DNA only is kept here, 36 bases in frame from base 1. This sample is part of a study of cytomegalovirus exposure and HLA in healthy donors (dated by TCRdb to the late 2010s). Context from the whole study: According to an earlier analysis of 587 of the donors, 150 million to 200 million T cells yielded approximately 120 million unique TCR beta sequences and more than 250 Gb of sequence data. Donor age, sex, ethnicity and CMV serostatus were collected together with the repertoire data. The study was designed to test whether signatures of past pathogen exposure could be identified by cataloging public T cell receptors. Of the 398 genotyped donors, about 80% fell in the genetic ancestry cluster associated with self-reported Caucasian donors. Rather than using new phenotypic data, the later analysis identified candidate immune exposures from TCR beta sequences and from how often those sequences occurred across donors. A later analysis re-examined previously published TCR beta repertoires from about 700 donors and added high-resolution HLA genotyping to investigate patterns of TCR occurrence. Around 300 gigabases of sequencing data and approximately 93 million unique TCR sequences were included in an early release covering about 700 HLA-typed donors. Because of strong linkage in the cohort, roughly 5 DR-DQ haplotypes were treated as single units for association and clustering. An earlier analysis of around 580 of the donors used high-throughput TCR beta sequencing to judge whether each TCR beta V gene segment behaved as functional or pseudogenic. Typing coverage differed by locus: A, B, C, DRB1 and DQB1 were typed in roughly 620-640 donors, DQA1 in about 500, DPA1 in approximately 600, and DPB1 in 400 to 490. A separate validation cohort of approximately 130 different subjects was used in addition to the 666-subject first cohort. Using immunosequencing, the study profiled T cell repertoires from fewer than 850 subjects and related those repertoires to cytomegalovirus serostatus. To predict cytomegalovirus infection status, the study brought together high-throughput TCR immunosequencing, statistical association of individual TCRs with disease status, and machine learning. HLA typing covered class I and class II loci at four-digit resolution. Genome-wide SNP genotypes for about 60% of the 666 donors were used in a later genetic analysis, which treated that subset as a discovery cohort. Every repertoire in the discovery cohort had been generated on one and the same sequencing platform. Among about 390 genotyped donors of the cohort, an average of approximately 250,000 unique TCR beta nucleotide sequences were sequenced per donor, approximately 20% of them non-productive.

Broad study findings and their caveats: The presence/absence analyses assumed that sequencing depth was roughly uniform across donors, and that assumption may not be true. In a later analysis, HLA-associated TCR beta chains were found to be more clonally expanded and to have lower generation probabilities than equally common non-associated chains. It was suggested by the authors that the approach could potentially be generalized to other disease states and immunological phenotypes. The sequencing pipeline was judged likely to have produced a cluster of highly shared sequence variants as a technical artifact. The classifier was reported to diagnose cytomegalovirus status with high specificity and sensitivity in both the original and validation cohorts. Across donors, most TCR sequences were observed very rarely, whereas some public TCRs were present in many individuals. A total of 150 or so TCR beta chains were listed by the study as associated with cytomegalovirus. In a later analysis, the rate of TCR association differed among HLA loci, with DRB1 alleles having the most associated TCRs and HLA-C alleles having the fewest. A later genetic analysis reported fewer N-insertions in productive TCRs among donors in an Asian-associated ancestry cluster than the roughly 650-donor mean. The earlier analysis of 587 of the donors excluded over 15 rarely observed V segments, including chromosome 9 orphons, because counts were too low. At a false discovery rate of 0.05, a later analysis linked under 20,000 TCR beta sequences to specific HLA alleles. In an earlier analysis of some 540 of the donors, most TCR beta V segments appeared in productive rearrangements about 90% or about 30% of the time, broadly matching IMGT annotations. According to a later analysis, most CMV-associated TCR beta chains appeared to be HLA-restricted, and the HLA associations seemed to be driven largely by CMV exposure. A further reported finding was that TCR beta sequences accurately predicted the HLA-A and HLA-B alleles for most subjects in the first cohort. The 87-base-pair reads could not distinguish some IMGT-functional V segments, including TRBV6-2 and TRBV6-3, so those segments were excluded. Linkage disequilibrium might explain the correlated functional status among segregating V segments, but an unknown experimental factor could not be excluded. Immune exposure information for the cohort was limited to CMV serostatus. Because HLA typing was missing for some donors at each locus, association tests included only the typed subset. A few of the identified cytomegalovirus-associated TCR beta chains were confirmed in vitro to be specific for cytomegalovirus antigens. Several of the top co-occurrence clusters appeared to be linked to parvovirus B19, influenza, CMV and Epstein-Barr virus, according to a later analysis. The cohort was sequenced for TCR beta chains only, and without alpha or paired-chain data the features that could be detected were limited. Assigning TCR associations to individual alleles was difficult when HLA alleles, especially DR and DQ, strongly co-occurred. In a later genetic analysis, a missense DCLRE1C variant was associated with V-gene and J-gene trimming of TCR beta chains, and the association was replicated in an independent cohort.

Recombination linked TRBV13 to TRBJ1-2; TRBD1 is a possible D gene, resting on 5 matching bases. The origin of this receptor is a woman aged 40 to 49 in good health and CMV-seronegative. The sample consisted of PBMCs. The sequenced DNA: TGTGCCAGCAGCCCACAGGCTTATGGCTACACCTTC. Its protein is CASSPQAYGYTF.